A single sample gave rise to the 13 T cell receptor beta chains below, sequenced in a study of OX40 agonist ivuxolimab in advanced cancers. The protocol used for the library was the immunoSEQ multiplex PCR assay. TCRdb took this table from immuneACCESS and kept in-frame rearrangements with V and J called. Such tables lack part of the clones; where checked against another copy, unresolved V genes explain under half of the gap, and the rest is unexplained. Within this sample are tens of thousands of clones, with about 86% of them counted one time only. Of the sample, more than 12% falls within the top ten clones. The sequencing here drew on CD4+ or CD8+ T cells sorted from blood, taken in a trial of the OX40 agonist ivuxolimab. The receptors were sampled from an adult with an advanced solid tumor such as melanoma, head and neck, liver or kidney cancer.

The chain couples TRBV4-1 to TRBJ1-2; a weak D match, TRBD1 (5 bases). This CDR3 spans 16 amino acids. Trimming left V 3 bases short and J 5 bases short, with 19 bases between. Germline values: CDR1 MGHRA, CDR2 YSYEKL. Written as DNA, the CDR3 is TGCGCCAGCAGCCAGACCCTCGGAGGGGATAGGTATGGCTACACCTTC. Amino acids: CASSQTLGGDRYGYTF.

The chain has TRBV9 and TRBJ2-2; D remains ambiguous. The CDR3 consists of 15 residues. Per germline, CDR1 SGDLS and CDR2 YYNGEE. Trimming took off 0 bases at V and 4 bases at J, with 10 bases between the two ends. The CDR3 loop reads CASSVAVTFTGELFF. CDR3 coding DNA: TGTGCCAGCAGCGTAGCTGTAACATTCACCGGGGAGCTGTTTTTT.

This clone has a handful of counts. The CDR3 bases are TGTGCCTGGAGTGTCTTTGGGACTACAGTTTCCTACGAGCAGTACTTC. Translating gives CAWSVFGTTVSYEQYF. The rearrangement links TRBV30 to TRBJ2-7; 7 bases align to TRBD2. This CDR3 comprises 16 residues. The ends lost 0 bases at V and 1 base at J; junction bases unmatched: 9. Germline CDR1 is GTSNPN and CDR2 is SVGIG (reference sequence). The whole variable domain, filled in from reference TRBV30 and TRBJ2-7, reads SQTIHQWPATLVQPVGSPLSLECTVEGTSNPNLYWYRQAAGRGLQLLFYSVGIGQISSEVPQNLSASRPQDRQFILSSKKLLLSDSGFYLCAWSVFGTTVSYEQYFGPGTRLTVT.

V gene TRBV7-7 combines with J gene TRBJ2-7, with unresolved D. V lost 5 bases and J 2 bases, leaving 10 bases between the germline ends. The germline V gene has CDR1 SSHAT and CDR2 FNYEAQ (reference sequence). This CDR3 contains 13 residues. CDR3 DNA: TGTGCCAGCAGCCAAACTACGACCTACGAGCAGTACTTC. Its protein is CASSQTTTYEQYF.

The gene calls are TRBV6-6 and TRBJ1-3, with a possible D match to TRBD1 (6 bases). The CDR3 covers 16 residues. Trimming removed 0 bases at V and 0 bases at J, with 9 bases between. The germline gives CDR1 MNHNY, CDR2 SVGAGI (reference sequence). CDR3 sequence reads: CASSYSIGGSGNTIYF. The CDR3 nucleotides are TGTGCCAGCAGTTACTCGATAGGGGGCTCTGGAAACACCATATATTTT.

The rearrangement joins TRBV27 to TRBJ2-5, with no clear D. The CDR3 runs to 14 residues. Trimming cost V 6 bases and J 3 bases, with 14 bases left between them. Germline V gives CDR1 MNHEY, CDR2 SMNVEV (reference sequence). DNA for the CDR3: TGTGCCAGCAGCCTCTCCTGGGCCGAAGAGACCCAGTACTTC. It translates to CASSLSWAEETQYF.

V is TRBV15 and J is TRBJ2-5; D is possibly TRBD2 (5 bases). Germline CDR1 and CDR2: LNHNV and YYDKDF (reference sequence). This CDR3 is built from 16 residues. Between the trimmed V and J ends, which lost 1 base and 0 bases, there was a span of 12 bases. The CDR3 DNA sequence: TGTGCCACCAGCAGAGGCCCCCCGGGAAACCAAGAGACCCAGTACTTC. Residues: CATSRGPPGNQETQYF.

The chain joins TRBV19 to TRBJ2-2, with a possible D match to TRBD2 (5 bases). The CDR3 is 15 amino acids. V lost 5 bases, J lost 2 bases, and 12 bases lay in between. Looked up from germline, CDR1 is LNHDA and CDR2 is SQIVND (reference sequence). The CDR3 spells CASSPGISNTGELFF. The CDR3 DNA reads as TGTGCCAGTAGTCCCGGGATTTCAAACACCGGGGAGCTGTTTTTT. The complete variable domain, with remaining parts taken from reference TRBV19 and TRBJ2-2, reads DGGITQSPKYLFRKEGQNVTLSCEQNLNHDAMYWYRQDPGQGLRLIYYSQIVNDFQKGDIAEGYSVSREKKESFPLTVTSAQKNPTAFYLCASSPGISNTGELFFGEGSRLTVL.

The sample holds one count of this clone. The CDR3: CASSHPGLDGNIQYF. Written as DNA, the CDR3 is TGTGCCAGTAGTCACCCAGGACTAGACGGAAACATTCAGTACTTC. J is TRBJ2-4 and V is TRBV19; 7 nucleotides agree with TRBD2. This CDR3 region has 15 residues. Germline lookup yields CDR1 LNHDA and CDR2 SQIVND (reference sequence). The V and J ends lost 5 bases and 6 bases, in that order; junction bases with no gene match: 10.

The V call is TRBV19, the J call TRBJ2-1; 12 nucleotides agree with TRBD1. The CDR3 has 17 residues. Germline values: CDR1 LNHDA, CDR2 SQIVND (reference sequence). J lost 7 bases, V lost 4 bases, and 11 bases had no gene match. This chain's CDR3 is CASSTEWDRGPGNEQFF. DNA of the CDR3: TGTGCCAGTAGTACCGAATGGGACAGGGGGCCAGGGAATGAGCAGTTCTTC.

The rearrangement links TRBV7-3 to TRBJ2-3, with TRBD2 matching 15 bases. Germline V gene sequence: CDR1 SGHTA, CDR2 FQGTGA. The junction had 8 bases not matched to a gene; V was cut back by 5 bases and J by 5 bases. CDR3 length equals 17 residues. In nucleotides, the CDR3 is TGTGCCAGCAGCGTAGGACTAGCGGGAGGGCCGGGAGATACGCAGTATTTT. Protein sequence: CASSVGLAGGPGDTQYF.

The chain uses TRBV6-5 and TRBJ2-1, with D possibly matching TRBD1 (6 bases). V shed 4 bases and J shed 7 bases, with 14 bases lying between them. Germline loops: CDR1 MNHEY, CDR2 SVGAGI. The CDR3 is 14 amino acids. The CDR3 spells CASSSGTWENEQFF. In DNA, the CDR3 is TGTGCCAGCAGTTCCGGGACATGGGAGAATGAGCAGTTCTTC.

This clone has a single count. The chain links TRBV18 to TRBJ2-2, with a tentative D call TRBD2 (5 bases). Trimming shortened V by 3 bases and J by 4 bases, and 21 bases separated the two germline ends. Germline CDR1 reads KGHSH; CDR2 reads LQKENI. This CDR3 has 18 amino acids. The chain's CDR3 is CASSPPPGTPGGTGELFF. The CDR3 DNA is TGTGCCAGCTCACCCCCTCCGGGAACCCCCGGAGGCACCGGGGAGCTGTTTTTT.